These 20 T cell receptor beta chains came from one sample sequenced in a study of blood T cell repertoires in COVID-19. The repertoire was sequenced with immunoSEQ multiplex PCR; TCRdb's copy has only in-frame clones and lacks some. The table lists approximately 390,000 clones, 88% of them singletons, with around 2% in the top ten. Sequences were obtained from PBMCs or T cells enriched from blood (not recorded which). The receptors were gathered from a woman aged 40-49 years with acute COVID-19.

The V call is TRBV9, the J call TRBJ2-3; D might be TRBD2 (5 bases). Deletions cut 2 bases from V and 4 bases from J, with 14 bases between. This CDR3 has 15 amino acids. CDR1 SGDLS and CDR2 YYNGEE come from the germline V gene. CDR3 in amino acids: CASSVTPEVPDTQYF. Here the CDR3 DNA reads TGTGCCAGCAGCGTGACACCGGAGGTTCCAGATACGCAGTATTTT.

The rearrangement joins TRBV19 to TRBJ1-5, with 8 bases matching TRBD1. CDR3 length equals 14 residues. Germline loops: CDR1 LNHDA, CDR2 SQIVND (reference sequence). V was pared by 8 bases and J by 7 bases, with 10 bases of the junction left unmatched. This chain's CDR3 is CASSSRGHEQPQHF. The CDR3 DNA follows: TGTGCCAGTTCCTCCAGGGGGCACGAGCAGCCCCAGCATTTT.

The CDR3 DNA reads TGTGCCAGCAGCCGAGGGTCCACAGATACGCAGTATTTT. Translated: CASSRGSTDTQYF. This chain links TRBV16 with TRBJ2-3, with a tentative D call TRBD2 (5 bases). The germline V gene encodes CDR1 KGHSY and CDR2 FQNENV. Trimming removed 4 bases at V and 2 bases at J, with 7 bases between. The CDR3 extends over 13 amino acids. The variable domain in full, with the rest retrieved from reference TRBV16 and TRBJ2-3, is GEEVAQTPKHLVRGEGQKAKLYCAPIKGHSYVFWYQQVLKNEFKFLISFQNENVFDETGMPKERFSAKCLPNSPCSLEIQATKLEDSAVYFCASSRGSTDTQYFGPGTRLTVL.

This clone was counted between two and nine times. This rearrangement joins TRBV13 to TRBJ1-1, with D tentatively TRBD1 (6 bases). Trimming took off 5 bases at V and 3 bases at J, with 10 bases between the two ends. Germline CDR1 and CDR2: PRHDT and FYEKMQ (reference sequence). CDR3 length equals 13 residues. The chain's CDR3 is CASSLRGYTEAFF. In nucleotides, the CDR3 is TGTGCCAGCAGCCTCAGGGGTTACACTGAAGCTTTCTTT.

The chain couples TRBV20-1 to TRBJ1-1, with D possibly TRBD1 on 5 matching bases. Per the germline V gene, CDR1 is DFQATT and CDR2 is SNEGSKA (reference sequence). This CDR3 is built from 13 residues. V was trimmed by 3 bases and J by 4 bases, leaving 12 bases between them. CDR3 region: CSASLGQGTEAFF. The DNA of the CDR3 is TGCAGTGCTAGTCTGGGGCAGGGCACTGAAGCTTTCTTT.

The rearrangement uses TRBV10-1 and TRBJ1-2; D uncertain. The CDR3 length is 12 residues. CDR1 and CDR2 from the germline V gene are WNHNN and SYGVQD (reference sequence). The V end was cut by 3 bases, the J end by 9 bases, with 11 bases between. The CDR3 is CASSDLDCSYTF. CDR3 nucleotides: TGCGCCAGCAGTGACTTGGACTGCAGCTACACCTTC.

This clone appeared a few times. Other DNA sequences within the sample encode an identical CDR3. The rearrangement links TRBV5-4 to TRBJ2-1; 15 nucleotides line up with TRBD2. This CDR3 comprises 15 residues. Germline lookup yields CDR1 SGHNT and CDR2 YYREEE (reference sequence). The V gene end was trimmed by 4 bases and the J gene end by 6 bases; junction bases not matched to a gene: 2. CDR3 protein: CASSRTSGGANEQFF. As DNA, the CDR3 is TGTGCCAGCAGCCGGACTAGCGGGGGGGCCAATGAGCAGTTCTTC. Together with reference TRBV5-4 and TRBJ2-1, the CDR3 gives the full variable domain: ETGVTQSPTHLIKTRGQQVTLRCSSQSGHNTVSWYQQALGQGPQFIFQYYREEENGRGNFPPRFSGLQFPNYSSELNVNALELDDSALYLCASSRTSGGANEQFFGPGTRLTVL.

CDR3 amino acids: CASSQAGGPWNEQFF. CDR3 bases: TGCGCCAGCAGCCAAGCGGGGGGGCCTTGGAATGAGCAGTTCTTC. The J gene is TRBJ2-1, the V gene TRBV4-1; the match to TRBD2 covers 8 bases. This CDR3 has 15 residues. Germline V gene lookup returns CDR1 MGHRA and CDR2 YSYEKL. With 1 base clipped from V and 7 bases from J, the junction kept 6 bases outside the gene matches.

The chain joins TRBV18 to TRBJ2-2, with unresolved D. Germline V CDR1 and CDR2: KGHSH, LQKENI. V was shortened by 3 bases and J by 7 bases, with 12 bases between the two germline ends. The CDR3 has 14 residues. The CDR3 protein is CASSPVTAYGELFF. The DNA for the CDR3 is TGTGCCAGCTCACCGGTCACAGCCTACGGGGAGCTGTTTTTT.

The chain combines TRBV27 with TRBJ1-6, with a possible D match to TRBD1 (6 bases). Per germline, CDR1 MNHEY and CDR2 SMNVEV (reference sequence). Trimming removed 4 bases at V and 6 bases at J, with 22 bases between. There are 18 residues in the CDR3. As DNA, the CDR3 is TGTGCCAGCAGTTGGATGGGGCGAAGGGGGTTCACTAATTCACCCCTCCACTTT. Protein: CASSWMGRRGFTNSPLHF.

The V call is TRBV9, the J call TRBJ2-3; 8 bases are shared with TRBD2. Germline V CDR1 and CDR2: SGDLS, YYNGEE. J gave up 4 bases and V 3 bases, and 10 bases lay outside the gene matches. CDR3 length equals 16 residues. The CDR3 DNA sequence: TGTGCCAGCAGCGCATTTCCGGGACTAGGAGCAGATACGCAGTATTTT. Encoded protein: CASSAFPGLGADTQYF.

The rearrangement links TRBV7-2 to TRBJ2-3; 8 bases are a match to TRBD2. CDR1 SGHTA and CDR2 FQGNSA come from the germline V gene. There are 16 residues in the CDR3. The V segment lost 1 base and the J segment 4 bases; nucleotides outside the gene matches: 7. CDR3 sequence: CASSLDGRGVSDTQYF. DNA for the CDR3: TGTGCCAGCAGCTTAGATGGGCGGGGGGTGTCAGATACGCAGTATTTT.

This chain uses TRBV4-1 with TRBJ1-2, with D possibly matching TRBD1 (6 bases). The CDR3 has 15 residues. Germline CDR1 and CDR2: MGHRA and YSYEKL. V gave up 4 bases and J gave up 3 bases, with 15 bases separating them. CDR3 amino acids: CASSPADRRYYGYTF. The CDR3 DNA sequence: TGCGCCAGCAGCCCGGCTGACAGGAGGTACTATGGCTACACCTTC.

The gene calls are TRBV27 and TRBJ1-5, with D possibly matching TRBD1 (6 bases). V was shortened by 11 bases and J by 7 bases, with 27 bases between the two germline ends. Germline CDR1 MNHEY, CDR2 SMNVEV (reference sequence). The CDR3 covers 16 residues. The CDR3 coding sequence is TGTGCCGGACAGACTTCCCGGGGCCCAGGCAGGCAGCCCCAGCATTTT. It encodes CAGQTSRGPGRQPQHF.

The V gene is TRBV2, the J gene TRBJ1-2, with unresolved D. V was pared by 3 bases and J by 12 bases, with 11 bases between. CDR3 length equals 11 residues. CDR1 and CDR2 from the germline V gene are SNHLY and FYNNEI. For the CDR3, the DNA is TGTGCCAGCAGTGAGTCGGGTGCAGACACCTTC. It is translated as CASSESGADTF. Full variable domain (remainder filled in from reference TRBV2 and TRBJ1-2): EPEVTQTPSHQVTQMGQEVILRCVPISNHLYFYWYRQILGQKVEFLVSFYNNEISEKSEIFDDQFSVERPDGSNFTLKIRSTKLEDSAMYFCASSESGADTFGSGTRLTVV.

Turning to this clone: Compared with germline, one end of the junction differs, possibly owing to a read error. The V gene is TRBV10-2, the J gene TRBJ1-3; D gene uncertain. CDR1 is WSHSY and CDR2 is SAAADI in the germline V gene. This CDR3 has 12 residues. In DNA form, the CDR3 reads TGCGCCAGCACTGAGGGCGGAAACACCATATATTTT. Protein sequence: CASTEGGNTIYF.

This clone came up once. This rearrangement joins TRBV10-3 to TRBJ2-7; 16 nucleotides align to TRBD2. V gave up 10 bases and J gave up 2 bases; unmatched junction bases: 8. The CDR3 length is 16 residues. The germline CDR1 and CDR2 sequences are ENHRY and SYGVKD. CDR3 amino acids: CATRTGTSGGAYEQYF. The CDR3 nucleotides read TGTGCCACCCGAACCGGGACTAGCGGGGGGGCCTACGAGCAGTACTTC.

CDR3 DNA sequence: TGCGCCAGCAGCCAGTATACCGGGACAGGGATGTTGTACACCATATATTTT. Protein sequence: CASSQYTGTGMLYTIYF. The genes are TRBV4-1 and TRBJ1-3; 9 positions agree with TRBD1. The germline V gene encodes CDR1 MGHRA and CDR2 YSYEKL. V lost 3 bases to trimming and J lost 8 bases; unmatched junction nucleotides: 14. The CDR3 spans 17 residues.

DNA of the CDR3: TGTGCCAGTAGTACCACGAGGGAGGGCACTGAAGCTTTCTTT. It translates to CASSTTREGTEAFF. The chain recombines TRBV19 with TRBJ1-1; D is unclear. The V end lost 4 bases, the J end lost 4 bases, and 13 bases lay between the germline ends. CDR1 is LNHDA, CDR2 SQIVND, per germline (reference sequence). The CDR3 is 14 amino acids.

The chain is built from TRBV19 and TRBJ1-2, with a possible D match to TRBD1 (6 bases). Germline V gene data show CDR1 as LNHDA and CDR2 as SQIVND (reference sequence). V was trimmed by 5 bases and J by 6 bases, leaving 13 bases between them. CDR3 length: 13 residues. The CDR3 coding sequence is TGTGCCAGTAGTTGGTCCAGGGGCGATGGCTACACCTTC. This gives the protein CASSWSRGDGYTF.